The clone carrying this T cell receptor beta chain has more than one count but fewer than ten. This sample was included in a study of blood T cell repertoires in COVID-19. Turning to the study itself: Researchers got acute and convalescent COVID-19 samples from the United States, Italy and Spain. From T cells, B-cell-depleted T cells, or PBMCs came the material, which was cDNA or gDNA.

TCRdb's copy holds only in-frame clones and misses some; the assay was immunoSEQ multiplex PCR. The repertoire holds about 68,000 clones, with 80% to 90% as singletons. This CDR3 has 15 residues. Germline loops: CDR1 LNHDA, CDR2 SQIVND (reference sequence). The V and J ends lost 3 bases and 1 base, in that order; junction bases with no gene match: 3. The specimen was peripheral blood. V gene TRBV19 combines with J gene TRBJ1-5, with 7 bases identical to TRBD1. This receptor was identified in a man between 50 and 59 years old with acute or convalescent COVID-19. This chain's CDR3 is CASSMRDRSNQPQHF. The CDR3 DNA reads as TGTGCCAGTAGTATGAGGGACAGAAGCAATCAGCCCCAGCATTTT.